This T cell receptor (beta chain) was captured in a study of T cell responses to AZD1222 COVID-19 vaccine. General study results and limits: Regions left unmutated in variants are reportedly the target of nearly half of spike-specific TCRs. White British donors predominated, females outnumbered males, and clonal diversity was possibly underestimated.

This clone was detected only once. Its specificity is unknown. Profiled with immunoSEQ multiplex PCR; TCRdb holds only in-frame clones, not every one. Of 150,000 to 200,000 clones detected, 90% appear once; the ten largest clones hold around 2.9%. This CDR3 is built from 19 residues. The clonotype comes from an adult in good health. The V and J genes are TRBV21-1 and TRBJ2-4. TRBV21-1 is a documented pseudogene. The starting material was peripheral blood, obtained on day 0 of AZD1222 vaccination. CDR3 DNA sequence: TGTGCCAGCAGCAACCCCCTTCCGGGCCACGTTGGAGCCAAAAACATTCAGTACTTC. Its translation is CASSNPLPGHVGAKNIQYF.